This paragraph covers one TCR beta chain sequence. CD4+ cells underwent separation, giving CD45RA+ naive and CD45RA-negative memory subsets. The length of the CDR3 is 14 residues. CDR1 and CDR2 (germline): SGHTA, FQGNSA. V was clipped by 1 base and J by 8 bases, with 11 bases between them. The assay ran at deep level. The genomic DNA of each subset was split evenly across several immunoSEQ plates. The assay was immunoSEQ multiplex PCR, and TCRdb's table has in-frame clones only and misses some. The sample consists of some 2,400,000 clones, about 94% of them appearing once. This sample is part of a study of shared clonotypes between healthy human individuals.

This TCR derives from a man younger than 35 in good health. This chain links TRBV7-2 with TRBJ2-2; D is undetermined. The sample taken for sequencing was naive CD4+ T cells sorted from blood. Described subset: CD45RA+ positively selected. The CDR3 reads CASSLDRARGELFF. In DNA form, the CDR3 reads TGTGCCAGCAGCTTAGATCGAGCGAGGGGGGAGCTGTTTTTT. The full variable domain, completed using reference TRBV7-2 and TRBJ2-2, is GAGVSQSPSNKVTEKGKDVELRCDPISGHTALYWYRQSLGQGLEFLIYFQGNSAPDKSGLPSDRFSAERTGGSVSTLTIQRTQQEDSAVYLCASSLDRARGELFFGEGSRLTVL.